Listed here is a single TCR beta chain. This specimen comes from a study of T cell changes during pregnancy in multiple sclerosis. Germline assignment: CDR1 MNHEY and CDR2 SVGAGI. Trimming took off 4 bases at V and 8 bases at J, with 11 bases between the two ends. This CDR3 has 12 amino acids. The protocol was immunoSEQ multiplex PCR, while the TCRdb copy is restricted to in-frame clones and leaves out a portion. The sample includes 60,000 to 75,000 clones, roughly nine tenths seen only once; the top ten take around 1.3%. This clonotype was sampled from a female donor in good health, enrolled as a control in a pregnancy study. The V gene is TRBV6-5, the J gene TRBJ1-2; no clear D gene. The sample consisted of peripheral blood, taken in the second trimester of pregnancy. Here the CDR3 reads CASSSSTGGYTF. For the CDR3, the DNA is TGTGCCAGCAGTTCCAGCACCGGGGGCTACACCTTC.